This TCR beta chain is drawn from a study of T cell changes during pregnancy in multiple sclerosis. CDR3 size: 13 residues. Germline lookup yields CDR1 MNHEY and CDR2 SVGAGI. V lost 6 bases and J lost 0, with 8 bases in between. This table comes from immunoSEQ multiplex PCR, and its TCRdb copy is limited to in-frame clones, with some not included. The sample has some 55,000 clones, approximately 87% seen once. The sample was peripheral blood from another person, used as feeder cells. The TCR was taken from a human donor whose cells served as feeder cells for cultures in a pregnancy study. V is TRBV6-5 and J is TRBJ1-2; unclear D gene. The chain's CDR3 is CASRGSANYGYTF. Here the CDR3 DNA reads TGTGCCAGCAGAGGAAGCGCTAACTATGGCTACACCTTC.